This entry is about one T cell receptor beta chain. This record belongs to a study of blood T cell repertoires in COVID-19. At the level of the study: Samples of COVID-19 (acute and convalescent) were obtained from the United States, Italy and Spain.

Trimming removed 2 bases from V and 2 bases from J, with 9 bases in between. Germline CDR1 is MNHNS and CDR2 is SASEGT. CDR3 size: 15 residues. TCRdb's copy holds only in-frame clones and misses some; the assay was immunoSEQ multiplex PCR. The table lists 350,000 to 450,000 clones, approximately 90% of them singletons. This sequence originates from a woman aged 35 to 49 who had been exposed to COVID-19. Sequenced material: PBMCs or T cells enriched from blood (not recorded which). The V and J genes are TRBV6-1 and TRBJ1-4; D uncertain. The CDR3 here is CASSESGQTNEKLFF. As DNA, the CDR3 is TGTGCCAGCAGTGAATCGGGTCAGACTAATGAAAAACTGTTTTTT.